The rows below give T cell receptor beta chains drawn from one sample of a study of Ad26.COV2.S vaccination and SARS-CoV-2 variants. Clones were sequenced by immunoSEQ multiplex PCR, and TCRdb holds only the in-frame ones, with some missing. The sample holds approximately 400,000 clones, about 80% seen once. Here the sequenced sample was peripheral blood, taken in a trial of Ad26.COV2.S vaccine versus placebo. The receptor set was obtained from a person aged 18-65 years who received the Ad26.COV2.S COVID-19 vaccine or a placebo. CDR3s include the opening cysteine and the closing phenylalanine or tryptophan. Fields, in order: clone size, J gene, V gene, D gene, CDR3 DNA, CDR3 protein. The D gene is left open where the match is weak. Clone size, where shown, is once, few, many, or a class for clones that have expanded.

clone size: -; J gene: TRBJ2-6; V gene: TRBV2; D gene: -; CDR3 DNA: TGTGCCAGTTCGAAAGTCCTCTCTGGGGCCAACGTCCTGACTTTC; CDR3 protein: CASSKVLSGANVLTF
clone size: -; J gene: TRBJ1-2; V gene: TRBV4-1; D gene: -; CDR3 DNA: TGCGCCAGCAGCCAAGGGCGCATACACTATGGCTACACCTTC; CDR3 protein: CASSQGRIHYGYTF
clone size: -; J gene: TRBJ1-5; V gene: TRBV6-1; D gene: -; CDR3 DNA: TGTGCCAGCAGTGAAGCGTCTTACAATCAGCCCCAGCATTTT; CDR3 protein: CASSEASYNQPQHF
clone size: -; J gene: TRBJ1-3; V gene: TRBV2; D gene: -; CDR3 DNA: TGTGCCAGCAGTGCTATTGGAAACACCATATATTTT; CDR3 protein: CASSAIGNTIYF
clone size: -; J gene: TRBJ1-5; V gene: TRBV28; D gene: -; CDR3 DNA: TGTGCCAGCAGCCGTGGACTGCTGAACCAGCCCCAGCATTTT; CDR3 protein: CASSRGLLNQPQHF
clone size: few; J gene: TRBJ1-2; V gene: TRBV5-4; D gene: TRBD1; CDR3 DNA: TGTGCCGCCGGGACAGGGGCTGGCTACACCTTC; CDR3 protein: CAAGTGAGYTF
clone size: -; J gene: TRBJ2-7; V gene: TRBV7-2; D gene: TRBD1; CDR3 DNA: TGTGCCAGCAGCCGGAGGACAGGGTTCTCCTACGAGCAGTACTTC; CDR3 protein: CASSRRTGFSYEQYF
clone size: -; J gene: TRBJ1-2; V gene: TRBV4-3; D gene: -; CDR3 DNA: TGCGCCAGCAGCCAAGAGGTTGGGGATGGCTACACCTTC; CDR3 protein: CASSQEVGDGYTF
clone size: -; J gene: TRBJ2-2; V gene: TRBV18; D gene: TRBD2; CDR3 DNA: TGTGCCAGCTCACCGACTAGCTCGCCCGGGGAGCTGTTTTTT; CDR3 protein: CASSPTSSPGELFF
clone size: -; J gene: TRBJ2-7; V gene: TRBV13; D gene: -; CDR3 DNA: TGTGCCAGCAGCCGAGGCCTGATCCCCACCGAGCAGTACTTC; CDR3 protein: CASSRGLIPTEQYF
clone size: -; J gene: TRBJ2-7; V gene: TRBV5-5; D gene: TRBD1; CDR3 DNA: TGTGCCAGCAGATTTGGGACAGGGAGGTACGAGCAGTACTTC; CDR3 protein: CASRFGTGRYEQYF
clone size: -; J gene: TRBJ2-1; V gene: TRBV5-5; D gene: -; CDR3 DNA: TGTGCCAGCAACCGGGACGGGTTTGGGGAGCAGTTCTTC; CDR3 protein: CASNRDGFGEQFF
clone size: -; J gene: TRBJ1-4; V gene: TRBV19; D gene: -; CDR3 DNA: TGTGCCAGTAGTATGCGGGGCTCGAGTGAAAAACTGTTTTTT; CDR3 protein: CASSMRGSSEKLFF
clone size: -; J gene: TRBJ1-5; V gene: TRBV4-2; D gene: -; CDR3 DNA: TGTGCCAGCAGCCAAGCCCAGCAGGTCAAGATGAGCCAGCATTTT; CDR3 protein: CASSQAQQVKMSQHF